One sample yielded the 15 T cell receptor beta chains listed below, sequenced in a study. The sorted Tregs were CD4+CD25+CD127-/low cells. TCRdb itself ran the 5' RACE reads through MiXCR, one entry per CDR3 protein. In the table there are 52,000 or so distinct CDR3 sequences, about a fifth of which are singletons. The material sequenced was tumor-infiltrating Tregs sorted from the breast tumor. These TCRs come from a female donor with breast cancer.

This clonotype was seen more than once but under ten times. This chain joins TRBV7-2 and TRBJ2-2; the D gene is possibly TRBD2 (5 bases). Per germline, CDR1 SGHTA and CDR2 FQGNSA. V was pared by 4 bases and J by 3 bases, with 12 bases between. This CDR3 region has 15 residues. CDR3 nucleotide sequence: TGTGCCAGCAGCTCCGGAGGCGGCCACACCGGGGAGCTGTTTTTT. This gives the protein CASSSGGGHTGELFF.

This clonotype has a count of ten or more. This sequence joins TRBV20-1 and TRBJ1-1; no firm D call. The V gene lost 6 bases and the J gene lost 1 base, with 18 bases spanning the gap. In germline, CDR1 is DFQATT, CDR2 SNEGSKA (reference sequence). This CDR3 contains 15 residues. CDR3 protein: CSASILLKGNTEAFF. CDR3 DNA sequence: TGCAGTGCCTCAATCCTACTAAAAGGGAACACTGAAGCTTTCTTT.

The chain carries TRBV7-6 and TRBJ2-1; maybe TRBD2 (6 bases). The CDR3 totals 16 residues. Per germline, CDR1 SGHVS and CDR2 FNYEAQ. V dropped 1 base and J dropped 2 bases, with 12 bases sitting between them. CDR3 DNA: TGTGCCAGCAGCTTAGGTAGCGGAAACACCTACAATGAGCAGTTCTTC. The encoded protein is CASSLGSGNTYNEQFF.

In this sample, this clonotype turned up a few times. This CDR3 reads CASSPGLTSGSYEQYF. CDR3 coding DNA: TGTGCCAGCAGCCCGGGGCTGACTAGCGGATCCTACGAGCAGTACTTC. V usage is TRBV3-1 and J usage is TRBJ2-7; 9 bases align to TRBD2. V shed 4 bases, J shed 1 base, and the junction held 8 bases outside the gene matches. The germline V gene has CDR1 LGHDT and CDR2 YNNKEL (reference sequence). The CDR3 spans 16 residues.

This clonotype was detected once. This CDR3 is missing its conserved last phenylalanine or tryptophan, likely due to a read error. CDR3 residues: CASSQDRGQTQYS. DNA of the CDR3: TGCGCCAGCAGCCAAGATAGGGGGCAGACCCAGTACTCC. The rearrangement uses TRBV4-3 and TRBJ2-5, with 7 bases that match TRBD1. V shed 0 bases and J 6 bases; nucleotides not matched to a gene: 1. The germline gives CDR1 LGHNA, CDR2 YSLEER. The CDR3 has 13 residues.

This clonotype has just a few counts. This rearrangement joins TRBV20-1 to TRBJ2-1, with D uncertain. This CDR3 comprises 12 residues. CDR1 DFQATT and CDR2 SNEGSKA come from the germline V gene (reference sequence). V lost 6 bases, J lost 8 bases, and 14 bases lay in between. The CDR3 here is CSAQRFGHEQFF. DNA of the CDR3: TGCAGTGCCCAGAGGTTCGGCCATGAGCAGTTCTTC.

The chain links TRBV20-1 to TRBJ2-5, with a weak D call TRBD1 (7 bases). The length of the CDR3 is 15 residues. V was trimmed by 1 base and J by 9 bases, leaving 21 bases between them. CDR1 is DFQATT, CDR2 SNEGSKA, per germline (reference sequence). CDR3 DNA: TGCAGTGCTAGAGCCGTAGGGGGCGATTGGGAGGCCCAGTACTTC. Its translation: CSARAVGGDWEAQYF.

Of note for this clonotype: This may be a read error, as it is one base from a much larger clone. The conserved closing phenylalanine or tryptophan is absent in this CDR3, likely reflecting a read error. The CDR3 loop is CSAMKTGSNTEAFY. In DNA, the CDR3 is TGCAGTGCTATGAAGACAGGGTCAAACACTGAAGCTTTCTAT. The chain joins TRBV20-1 to TRBJ1-1; 7 bases fit TRBD1. Germline V lookup: CDR1 DFQATT, CDR2 SNEGSKA (reference sequence). This CDR3 comprises 14 residues. V trimming: 4 bases; J trimming: 2 bases; junction bases outside the gene matches: 7.

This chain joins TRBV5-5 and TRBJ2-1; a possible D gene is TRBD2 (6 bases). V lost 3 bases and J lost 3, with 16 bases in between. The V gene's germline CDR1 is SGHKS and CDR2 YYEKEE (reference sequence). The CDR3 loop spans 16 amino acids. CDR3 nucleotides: TGTGCCAGCAGCTCGCGACTAGTTGTGGTCTACAATGAGCAGTTCTTC. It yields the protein CASSSRLVVVYNEQFF.

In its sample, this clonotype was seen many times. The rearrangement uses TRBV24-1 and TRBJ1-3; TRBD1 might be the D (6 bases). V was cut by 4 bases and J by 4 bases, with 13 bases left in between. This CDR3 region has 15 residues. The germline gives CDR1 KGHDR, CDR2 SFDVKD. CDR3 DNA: TGTGCCACCAGTGAAACAGGGTCCGTAGGAAACACCATATATTTT. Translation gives CATSETGSVGNTIYF.

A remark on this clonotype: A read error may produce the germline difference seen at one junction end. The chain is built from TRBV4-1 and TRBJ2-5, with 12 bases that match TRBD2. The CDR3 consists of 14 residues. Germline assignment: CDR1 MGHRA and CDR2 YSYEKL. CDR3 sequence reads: CASRRTSGEETRYF. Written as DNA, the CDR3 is TGCGCCAGCAGGAGGACTAGCGGGGAAGAGACCCGGTACTTC.

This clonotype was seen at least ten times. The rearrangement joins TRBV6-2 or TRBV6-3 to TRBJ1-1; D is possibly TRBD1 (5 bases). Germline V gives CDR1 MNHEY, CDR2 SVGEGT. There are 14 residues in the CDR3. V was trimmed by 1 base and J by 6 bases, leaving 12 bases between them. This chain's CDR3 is CASSYFVGVPEAFF. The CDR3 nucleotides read TGTGCCAGCAGTTACTTCGTGGGGGTGCCTGAAGCTTTCTTT.

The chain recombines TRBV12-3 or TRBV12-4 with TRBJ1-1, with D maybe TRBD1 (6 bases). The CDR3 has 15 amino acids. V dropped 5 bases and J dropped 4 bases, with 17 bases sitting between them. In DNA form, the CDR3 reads TGTGCCAGCAGTCTTAACAGGGATTTCGGCACTGAAGCTTTCTTT. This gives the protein CASSLNRDFGTEAFF.

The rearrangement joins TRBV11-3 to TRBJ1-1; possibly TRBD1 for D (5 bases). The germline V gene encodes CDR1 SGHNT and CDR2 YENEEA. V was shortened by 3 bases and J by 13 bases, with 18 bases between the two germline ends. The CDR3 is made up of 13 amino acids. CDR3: CASSLAKGFRVFF. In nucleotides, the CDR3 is TGTGCCAGCAGCTTGGCAAAGGGGTTTCGCGTTTTCTTT.

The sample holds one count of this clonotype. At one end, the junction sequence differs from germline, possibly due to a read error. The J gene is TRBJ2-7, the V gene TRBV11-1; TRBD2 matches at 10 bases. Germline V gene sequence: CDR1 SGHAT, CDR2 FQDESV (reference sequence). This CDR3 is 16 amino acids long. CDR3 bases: TGTGCCCGCAGCGGAGCCCTACTAGCGGGAACCGATACTCCTTACTTC. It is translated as CARSGALLAGTDTPYF.